These 7 T cell receptor beta chains came from one sample sequenced in a study of T cells in localized non-small cell lung cancer. Assay used: immunoSEQ multiplex PCR; TCRdb lists only in-frame clones, some missing. The sample yields roughly 38,000 clones, approximately 88% seen once. The sample here was peripheral blood, taken before any cancer treatment. Receptors originate from a woman aged 40-70 years with stage I lung adenocarcinoma.

V usage is TRBV2 and J usage is TRBJ2-2; D ambiguous. The V end was cut by 8 bases, the J end by 6 bases, with 19 bases between. CDR1 is SNHLY and CDR2 is FYNNEI in the germline V gene. The CDR3 contains 15 residues. The CDR3 bases are TGTGCCAGCCTTAGGCTAGACCGAAGATCCGGGGAGCTGTTTTTT. It encodes CASLRLDRRSGELFF.

This clone was seen a few times. V usage is TRBV11-1 and J usage is TRBJ1-1, with D tentatively TRBD1 (5 bases). Germline CDR1 is SGHAT and CDR2 is FQDESV (reference sequence). V gave up 5 bases and J gave up 3 bases, with 13 bases separating them. The CDR3 is made up of 14 amino acids. The CDR3 coding sequence is TGTGCCAGCAGCCCCAGGGACGGGTACACTGAAGCTTTCTTT. Translated, it gives CASSPRDGYTEAFF. The full variable domain, rest sourced from reference TRBV11-1 and TRBJ1-1, is EAEVAQSPRYKITEKSQAVAFWCDPISGHATLYWYRQILGQGPELLVQFQDESVVDDSQLPKDRFSAERLKGVDSTLKIQPAELGDSAMYLCASSPRDGYTEAFFGQGTRLTVV.

The rearrangement joins TRBV6-1 to TRBJ1-1, with D uncertain. Germline values: CDR1 MNHNS, CDR2 SASEGT. CDR3 length: 13 residues. Trimming left V 4 bases short and J 7 bases short, with 13 bases between. The CDR3 protein is CASSAHVGNEAFF. The CDR3 coding sequence is TGTGCCAGCAGTGCCCATGTGGGCAATGAAGCTTTCTTT.

The gene calls are TRBV19 and TRBJ2-5; tentatively, D is TRBD1 (5 bases). The J call may be faulty, since TRBJ2-7 better matches the DNA end. CDR3 size: 14 residues. CDR1 is LNHDA, CDR2 SQIVND, per germline (reference sequence). CDR3 DNA: TGTGCCAGTAGTATAGGGACATCCTCCTACGAGCAGTACTTC. Amino acids: CASSIGTSSYEQYF.

The genes are TRBV28 and TRBJ1-4; 10 bases match TRBD1. CDR3 length: 20 amino acids. The V and J ends lost 5 bases and 2 bases, in that order; junction bases with no gene match: 17. The V gene's germline CDR1 is MDHEN and CDR2 SYDVKM. In nucleotides, the CDR3 is TGTGCCAGCAGTCCCTACTATCCCGGGACAGGGGCCTGGACTAATGAAAAACTGTTTTTT. Encoded protein: CASSPYYPGTGAWTNEKLFF.

The sample holds one count of this clone. The chain employs TRBV5-1 and TRBJ1-2; unclear D gene. Germline V gene sequence: CDR1 SGHRS, CDR2 YFSETQ. The CDR3 spans 14 residues. V lost 0 bases, J lost 2 bases, and 8 bases lay in between. The CDR3 spells CASSLGVINYGYTF. The DNA of the CDR3 is TGCGCCAGCAGCTTGGGGGTTATAAACTATGGCTACACCTTC.

The V call is TRBV18, the J call TRBJ1-1, with no clear D. Germline V gene data show CDR1 as KGHSH and CDR2 as LQKENI. V was cut by 6 bases and J by 1 base, with 12 bases left in between. The CDR3 contains 14 residues. This CDR3 reads CASSPIDGNTEAFF. The CDR3 DNA reads TGTGCCAGCTCGCCAATTGATGGGAACACTGAAGCTTTCTTT. Complete variable domain (other parts from reference TRBV18 and TRBJ1-1): NAGVMQNPRHLVRRRGQEARLRCSPMKGHSHVYWYRQLPEEGLKFMVYLQKENIIDESGMPKERFSAEFPKEGPSILRIQQVVRGDSAAYFCASSPIDGNTEAFFGQGTRLTVV.